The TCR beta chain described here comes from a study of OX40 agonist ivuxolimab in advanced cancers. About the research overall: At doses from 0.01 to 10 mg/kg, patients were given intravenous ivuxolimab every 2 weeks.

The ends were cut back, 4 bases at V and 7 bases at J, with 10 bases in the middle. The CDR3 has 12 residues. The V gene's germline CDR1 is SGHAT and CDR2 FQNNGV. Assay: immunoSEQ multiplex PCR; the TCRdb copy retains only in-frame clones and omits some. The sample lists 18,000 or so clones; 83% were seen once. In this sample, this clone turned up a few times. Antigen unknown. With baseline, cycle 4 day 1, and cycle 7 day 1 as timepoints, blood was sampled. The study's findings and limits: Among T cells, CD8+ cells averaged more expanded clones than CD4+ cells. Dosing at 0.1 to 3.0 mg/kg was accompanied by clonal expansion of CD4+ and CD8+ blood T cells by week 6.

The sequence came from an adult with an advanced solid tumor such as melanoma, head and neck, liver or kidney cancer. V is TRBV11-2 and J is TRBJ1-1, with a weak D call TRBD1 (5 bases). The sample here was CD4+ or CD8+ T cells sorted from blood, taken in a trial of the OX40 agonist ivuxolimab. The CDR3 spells CASSSRDGEAFF. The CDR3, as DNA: TGTGCCAGCAGCTCCCGGGACGGTGAAGCTTTCTTT.